This record looks at one T cell receptor beta chain sequence and its context. Its antigen target is currently unknown. Base quality data are lacking; no much larger clone is found one base away. The sample comes from a study of blood T cell repertoires in COVID-19 (TCRdb year 2020). Background on the whole study: Collaborator samples came from the United States, Italy and Spain and covered acute and convalescent phases of COVID-19. Deeply sampled blood TCRbeta repertoires from subjects exposed to, actively infected with, or recovered from COVID-19 were included in the dataset. Samples were obtained from the ongoing ImmuneRACE study (first 160 participants) and from over a thousand subjects provided by 6 global collaborators. Where HLA class I and class II types were available, the types were taken from metadata supplied by the sample provider, not from assay-based typing. The material from the prospective study consisted of cDNA or gDNA derived from T cells, B-cell-depleted T cells, or PBMCs. A de-identified subject ID, COVID-19 status, age in years and sex were almost always included in the sample metadata. The repertoires were released in a freely available public database intended as a resource for research on the immune response to SARS-CoV-2. Results and caveats for the whole study, not just this receptor: Clinical and demographic metadata were provided uncurated, with the amount varying by source and participant.

The immunoSEQ Assay, a bias-controlled multiplex PCR, was used to amplify TCRbeta CDR3 regions from genomic DNA. The authors' pipeline ran thus. Nucleated cell counts per sample were estimated from amplification of reference gene primers within the assay. Sequence reads were collapsed and filtered to measure the absolute abundance of every unique TCRbeta CDR3 rearrangement. For each sample, productive Simpson clonality was calculated as the square root of Simpson's diversity index over productive rearrangements. Held by TCRdb, this immuneACCESS table contains in-frame sequences only and omits some clones. Under half of the omission traces to an unresolved V gene where checked; the cause of the rest is unknown. The D gene and trimming were derived from the DNA, and the V and J assignments and clone size from that table. The sample yields about 440,000 clones; approximately 90% were counted once. 4% to 5.5% of the sample lies in the top ten.

The CDR3 runs 15 amino acids, cysteine and phenylalanine included. Left in the record is the CDR3 DNA by itself, 45 bases read in frame from the first base. The CDR1 and CDR2 encoded by the germline V gene are KGHDR and SFDVKD. Between the V and J ends, shortened by 5 bases and 0 bases respectively, the junction contains 9 bases. Collaborating institutions collected whole blood in K2EDTA tubes following their own protocols. For TCRbeta analysis, collaborators shipped samples as frozen whole blood, isolated PBMCs, or DNA extracted from either of those sample types. Sequences were obtained from peripheral blood. The receptor was derived from a woman under 40 with acute or convalescent COVID-19. Recombination connected TRBV24-1 to TRBJ2-2; the D gene is perhaps TRBD1, from 5 matching bases. The CDR3 protein sequence reads: CATSGRGSNTGELFF. The bases read TGTGCCACCAGTGGTAGGGGTTCGAACACCGGGGAGCTGTTTTTT.